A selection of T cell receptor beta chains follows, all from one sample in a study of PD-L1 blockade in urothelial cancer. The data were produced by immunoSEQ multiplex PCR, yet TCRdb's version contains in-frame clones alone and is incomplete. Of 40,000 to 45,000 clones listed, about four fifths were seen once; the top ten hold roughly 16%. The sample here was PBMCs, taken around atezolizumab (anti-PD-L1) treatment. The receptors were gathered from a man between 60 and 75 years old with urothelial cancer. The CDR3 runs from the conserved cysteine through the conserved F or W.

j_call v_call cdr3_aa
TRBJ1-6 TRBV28 CASSLFLGQGNSPLHF
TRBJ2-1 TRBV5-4 CASSLAAGGLSEQFF
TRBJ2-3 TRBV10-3 CAISDVRVLSTDTQYF
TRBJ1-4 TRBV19 CASGTGNEKLFF
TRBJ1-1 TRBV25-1 CASSDDRAKRVTEAFF
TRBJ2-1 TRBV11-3 CASSLAGVVHEQFF
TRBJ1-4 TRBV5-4 CASSLEGAGNEKLFF
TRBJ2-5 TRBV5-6 CASSLQTGYQETQYF
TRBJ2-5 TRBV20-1 CSASGETQYF
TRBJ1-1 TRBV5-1 CASSLGRGRNTEAFF
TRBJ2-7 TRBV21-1 CASSKGGTAQDEQYF
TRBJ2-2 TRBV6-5 CASSRGGLRTGELFF
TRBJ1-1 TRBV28 CASSTTRWGGPNTEAFF
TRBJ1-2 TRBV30 CAWRGQGISYTF
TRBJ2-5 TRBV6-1 CASSDFRDREETQYF
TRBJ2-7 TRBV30 CALGAYEQYF
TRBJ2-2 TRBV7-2 CASSSDRDTGELFF
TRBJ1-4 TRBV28 CASSLLTGGEKLFF
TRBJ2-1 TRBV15 CATSRDLRGEQFF
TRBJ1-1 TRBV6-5 CASSSTADTVEAFF
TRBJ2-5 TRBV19 CASRNSGGARETQYF
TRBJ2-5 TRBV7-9 CASSSGPIGRKETQYF
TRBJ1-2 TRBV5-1 CASSLGQTGNYGYTF
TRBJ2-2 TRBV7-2 CASSNGLAGTGELFF
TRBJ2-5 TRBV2 CASSPGQGIQETQYF
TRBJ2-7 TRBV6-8 CSSRQKAAYEQYF
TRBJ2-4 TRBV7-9 CASSLGGVDIQYF
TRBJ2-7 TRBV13 CASSYRDRRREQYF
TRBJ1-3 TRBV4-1 CASSLDSSGNTIYF
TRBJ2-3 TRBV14 CASSQAPLAWTDTQYF
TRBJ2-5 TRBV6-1 CASASGTVKETQYF
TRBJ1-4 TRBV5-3 CARSLARSKCEKLFF
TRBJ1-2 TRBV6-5 CASSFVTGYGYTF
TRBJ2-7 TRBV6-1 CASRGTVLAYEQYF
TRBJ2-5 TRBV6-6 CASSSSGAQTQYF
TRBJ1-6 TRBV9 CASSVTGDSPLHF
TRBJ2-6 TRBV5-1 CASSLALGQGDSGANVLTF